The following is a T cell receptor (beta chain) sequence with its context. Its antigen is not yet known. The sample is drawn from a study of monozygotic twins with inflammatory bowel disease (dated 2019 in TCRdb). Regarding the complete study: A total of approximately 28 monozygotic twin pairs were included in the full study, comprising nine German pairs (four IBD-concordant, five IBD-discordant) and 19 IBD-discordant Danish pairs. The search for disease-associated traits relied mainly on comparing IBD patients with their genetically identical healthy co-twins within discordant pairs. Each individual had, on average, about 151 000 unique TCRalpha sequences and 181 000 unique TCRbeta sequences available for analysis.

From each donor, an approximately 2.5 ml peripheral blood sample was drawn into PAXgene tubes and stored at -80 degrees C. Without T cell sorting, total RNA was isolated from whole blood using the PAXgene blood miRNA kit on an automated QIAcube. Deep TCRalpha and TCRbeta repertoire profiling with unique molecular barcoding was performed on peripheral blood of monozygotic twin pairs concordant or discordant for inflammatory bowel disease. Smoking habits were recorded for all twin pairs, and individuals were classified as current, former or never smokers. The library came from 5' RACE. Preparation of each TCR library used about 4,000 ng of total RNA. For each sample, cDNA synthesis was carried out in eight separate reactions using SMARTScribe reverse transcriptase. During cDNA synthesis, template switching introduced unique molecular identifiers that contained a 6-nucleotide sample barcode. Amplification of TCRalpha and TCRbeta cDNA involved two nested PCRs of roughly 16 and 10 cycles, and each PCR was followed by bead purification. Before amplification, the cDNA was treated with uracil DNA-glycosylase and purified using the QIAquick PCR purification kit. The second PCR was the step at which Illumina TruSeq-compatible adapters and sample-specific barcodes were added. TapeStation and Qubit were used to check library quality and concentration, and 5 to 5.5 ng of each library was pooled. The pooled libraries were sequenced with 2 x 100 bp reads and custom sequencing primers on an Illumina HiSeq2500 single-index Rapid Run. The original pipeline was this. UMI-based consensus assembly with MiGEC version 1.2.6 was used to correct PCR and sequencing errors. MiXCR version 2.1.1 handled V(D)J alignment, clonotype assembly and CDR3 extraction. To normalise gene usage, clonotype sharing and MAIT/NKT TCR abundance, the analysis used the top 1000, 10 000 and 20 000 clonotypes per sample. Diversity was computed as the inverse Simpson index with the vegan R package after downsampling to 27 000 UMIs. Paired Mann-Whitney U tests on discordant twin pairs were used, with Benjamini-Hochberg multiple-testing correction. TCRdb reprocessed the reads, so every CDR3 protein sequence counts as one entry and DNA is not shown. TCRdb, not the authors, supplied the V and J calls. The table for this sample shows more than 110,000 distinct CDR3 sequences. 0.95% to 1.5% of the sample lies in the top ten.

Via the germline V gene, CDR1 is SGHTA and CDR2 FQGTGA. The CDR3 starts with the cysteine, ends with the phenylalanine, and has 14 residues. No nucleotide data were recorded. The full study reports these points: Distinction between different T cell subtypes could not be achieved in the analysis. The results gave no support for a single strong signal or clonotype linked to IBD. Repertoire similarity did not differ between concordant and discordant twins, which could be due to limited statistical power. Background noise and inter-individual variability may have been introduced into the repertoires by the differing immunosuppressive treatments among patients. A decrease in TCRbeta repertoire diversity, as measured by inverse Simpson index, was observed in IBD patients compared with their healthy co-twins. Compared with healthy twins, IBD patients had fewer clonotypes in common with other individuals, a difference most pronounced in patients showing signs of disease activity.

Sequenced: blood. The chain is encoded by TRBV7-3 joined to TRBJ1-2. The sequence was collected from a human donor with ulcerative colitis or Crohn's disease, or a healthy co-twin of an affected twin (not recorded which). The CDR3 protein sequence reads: CASSPSRQQHGYTF.